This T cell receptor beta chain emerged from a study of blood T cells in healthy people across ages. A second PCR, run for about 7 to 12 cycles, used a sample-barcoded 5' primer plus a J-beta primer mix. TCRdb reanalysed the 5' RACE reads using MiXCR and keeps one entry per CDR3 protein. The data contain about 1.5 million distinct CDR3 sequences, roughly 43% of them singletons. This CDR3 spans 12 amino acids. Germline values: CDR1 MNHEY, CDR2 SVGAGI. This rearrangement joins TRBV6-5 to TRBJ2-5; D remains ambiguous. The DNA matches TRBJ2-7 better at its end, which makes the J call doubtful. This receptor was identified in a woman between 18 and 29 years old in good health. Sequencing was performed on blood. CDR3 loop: CASTWREFEQYF. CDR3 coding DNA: TGTGCCAGCACCTGGCGAGAGTTCGAGCAGTACTTC.